This TCR beta chain was identified in a study of blood T cell repertoires in COVID-19. Study details: There were acute and convalescent COVID-19 samples, and they came from the United States, Italy and Spain. From T cells, B-cell-depleted T cells, or PBMCs came the material, which was cDNA or gDNA.

The data were produced by immunoSEQ multiplex PCR, yet TCRdb's version contains in-frame clones alone and is incomplete. This sample has roughly 260,000 clones, with roughly 90% found just once. V was pared by 2 bases and J by 5 bases, with 10 bases between. From germline, CDR1 is MNHNY and CDR2 SVGAGI (reference sequence). The CDR3 loop spans 13 amino acids. The sequencing sample was made of peripheral blood. This receptor was obtained from a woman in her 30s with COVID-19, enrolled during active disease. This sequence joins TRBV6-6 and TRBJ2-7; D is unresolved. The DNA for the CDR3 is TGTGCCAGCAGTTACGTCGTCTACGACGAGCAGTACTTC. Its translation is CASSYVVYDEQYF.